A selection of T cell receptor beta chains follows, all from one sample in a study of monozygotic twins with inflammatory bowel disease. Reprocessing the 5' RACE reads, TCRdb reports a single entry for every CDR3 protein and omits DNA. Its listing shows 350,000 to 550,000 distinct CDR3 sequences. Sequencing used blood. These receptors came from a human donor with ulcerative colitis or Crohn's disease, or a healthy co-twin of an affected twin (not recorded which). Both conserved end residues are part of each CDR3. Fields, in order: V gene, J gene, CDR3 protein.

v_call: TRBV24-1; j_call: TRBJ2-1; cdr3_aa: CATSAIANEQFF
v_call: TRBV7-2; j_call: TRBJ2-3; cdr3_aa: CASNAGGPTDTQYF
v_call: TRBV7-8; j_call: TRBJ2-5; cdr3_aa: CASSLGAVQETQYF
v_call: TRBV16; j_call: TRBJ1-5; cdr3_aa: CASSQLAGGVGNQPQHF
v_call: TRBV5-1; j_call: TRBJ2-1; cdr3_aa: CASSLAGNEQFF
v_call: TRBV4-2; j_call: TRBJ2-2; cdr3_aa: CASSQDHGSANTGELFF
v_call: TRBV10-3; j_call: TRBJ1-5; cdr3_aa: CAISGDNSNQPQHF
v_call: TRBV6-4; j_call: TRBJ2-3; cdr3_aa: CASSETRADTQYF
v_call: TRBV29-1; j_call: TRBJ2-3; cdr3_aa: CSVEDHEKGLISTDTQYF
v_call: TRBV20-1; j_call: TRBJ1-2; cdr3_aa: CSAPPSAANYGYTF
v_call: TRBV20-1; j_call: TRBJ2-7; cdr3_aa: CSATGQVAYEQYF
v_call: TRBV6-2/TRBV6-3; j_call: TRBJ1-2; cdr3_aa: CASSRDRAPYGYTF
v_call: TRBV6-1; j_call: TRBJ1-1; cdr3_aa: CASKRAESGTEAFF
v_call: TRBV14; j_call: TRBJ1-2; cdr3_aa: CASSQVEKWNYGYTF
v_call: TRBV6-2/TRBV6-3; j_call: TRBJ1-6; cdr3_aa: CASSWTGAINSPLHF
v_call: TRBV28; j_call: TRBJ2-1; cdr3_aa: CASSEPGLAGDEQFF
v_call: TRBV20-1; j_call: TRBJ2-1; cdr3_aa: CSARDVGGSYSYNEQFF
v_call: TRBV30; j_call: TRBJ1-3; cdr3_aa: CAWSPVGGPSSGNTIYF
v_call: TRBV19; j_call: TRBJ2-7; cdr3_aa: CASSIDAEGYEQYF
v_call: TRBV7-9; j_call: TRBJ2-7; cdr3_aa: CASSPTSERANYEQYF
v_call: TRBV11-2; j_call: TRBJ2-5; cdr3_aa: CASSLVAGGIETQYF
v_call: TRBV11-2; j_call: TRBJ2-5; cdr3_aa: CTSRAQETQYF
v_call: TRBV7-2; j_call: TRBJ1-5; cdr3_aa: CASSFDNQPQHF
v_call: TRBV2; j_call: TRBJ2-3; cdr3_aa: CASGRGTGSTDTQYF
v_call: TRBV7-3; j_call: TRBJ2-1; cdr3_aa: CASSFSGGLNNEQFF
v_call: TRBV4-1; j_call: TRBJ1-6; cdr3_aa: CASSHGPGQPNSPLHF
v_call: TRBV4-1; j_call: TRBJ1-5; cdr3_aa: CASSQEQGYQPQHF
v_call: TRBV10-2; j_call: TRBJ2-1; cdr3_aa: CASKDFSGDEQFF
v_call: TRBV12-3/TRBV12-4; j_call: TRBJ2-5; cdr3_aa: CASSLSGGALKTQYF
v_call: TRBV2; j_call: TRBJ2-1; cdr3_aa: CASSSTSVEQFF
v_call: TRBV15; j_call: TRBJ2-7; cdr3_aa: CATSRIGTSSSYEQYF
v_call: TRBV3-1; j_call: TRBJ1-2; cdr3_aa: CASGEGYGYTF
v_call: TRBV7-2; j_call: TRBJ2-3; cdr3_aa: CASGGAPGDTQYF
v_call: TRBV7-2; j_call: TRBJ1-6; cdr3_aa: CASSALGGENSPIHF
v_call: TRBV10-2; j_call: TRBJ2-2; cdr3_aa: CASSGGANTGELFF
v_call: TRBV5-1; j_call: TRBJ2-7; cdr3_aa: CASSLLGVNEQYF
v_call: TRBV11-2; j_call: TRBJ1-2; cdr3_aa: CASSPSPQGALGYTF
v_call: TRBV6-5; j_call: TRBJ1-4; cdr3_aa: CASSYSGAGDEKLFF
v_call: TRBV5-6; j_call: TRBJ2-7; cdr3_aa: CASSSRIWTSDGPSYEQYF
v_call: TRBV7-2; j_call: TRBJ2-7; cdr3_aa: CASSQTGLILGEQYF
v_call: TRBV2; j_call: TRBJ1-2; cdr3_aa: CASRSDAGDYTF
v_call: TRBV24-1; j_call: TRBJ2-3; cdr3_aa: CATRDRPLGDTQYF
v_call: TRBV15; j_call: TRBJ1-1; cdr3_aa: CATSVDTEAFF
v_call: TRBV19; j_call: TRBJ2-2; cdr3_aa: CASSASSTSTGELFF
v_call: TRBV29-1; j_call: TRBJ1-2; cdr3_aa: CSVEGQVGSYGYTF
v_call: TRBV4-1; j_call: TRBJ2-3; cdr3_aa: CASRGTSTDTQYF
v_call: TRBV29-1; j_call: TRBJ1-1; cdr3_aa: CSVIGENTEAFF
v_call: TRBV7-3; j_call: TRBJ2-5; cdr3_aa: CASSSPRDRFQETQYF
v_call: TRBV6-5; j_call: TRBJ2-7; cdr3_aa: CASSYYGGTYEQYF
v_call: TRBV30; j_call: TRBJ2-1; cdr3_aa: CAWSVTGRKNDDQFF
v_call: TRBV29-1; j_call: TRBJ2-1; cdr3_aa: CSVGGGVGESYNEQFF
v_call: TRBV20-1; j_call: TRBJ2-5; cdr3_aa: CSARLWSAGVQETQYF